The TCR beta chain described here comes from a study of blood T cell repertoires in COVID-19. Study-wide context: T cells, B-cell-depleted T cells, or PBMCs supplied cDNA or gDNA.

In the authors' methods: Cell counts per sample came from amplifying reference gene primers. Sequenced by immunoSEQ multiplex PCR; TCRdb stores in-frame clones only, minus some. The DNA gave D and trimming, while V, J and clone size come from that table. The table shows under 300,000 clones, with approximately 91% occurring only once. CDR1 and CDR2 (germline): MDHEN, SYDVKM. With 4 bases clipped from V and 3 bases from J, the junction kept 6 bases outside the gene matches. The CDR3 has 15 amino acids. The sample taken for sequencing was peripheral blood. This chain uses TRBV28 with TRBJ2-7; 10 nucleotides match TRBD1. The sequence derives from a woman between 40 and 50 years old who had recovered from COVID-19. DNA for the CDR3: TGTGCCAGCAGTTCTCCCGGGACAGGGGTCTACGAGCAGTACTTC. Translation gives CASSSPGTGVYEQYF.